These 25 T cell receptor beta chains were all obtained from the same sample, sequenced in a study of human T cells and chemical hapten exposure. TCRdb independently ran MiXCR on the RACE reads; one entry per CDR3 protein. The data show 180,000 or so distinct CDR3 sequences, approximately 20% seen once. Stated time point: patch test 1, 2 weeks after DPC sensitization. Treatment noted: therapeutic diphenylcyclopropenone sensitization with weekly scalp DPC. This specimen was whole blood, taken in connection with sensitization to the hapten diphenylcyclopropenone (DPC). These receptors came from a woman in her forties or fifties with alopecia areata. Some clones in this sample may be carry-over from other donors' samples.

This clonotype was detected ten times or more. The chain employs TRBV20-1 and TRBJ1-2; D unresolved. V lost 6 bases and J lost 6, with 17 bases in between. CDR3 size: 13 residues. The germline V gene encodes CDR1 DFQATT and CDR2 SNEGSKA (reference sequence). This CDR3 is CSAQLAEGHGYTF. Here the CDR3 DNA reads TGCAGTGCGCAACTGGCCGAAGGCCATGGCTACACCTTC.

This clonotype was seen a handful of times. The chain has TRBV5-1 and TRBJ2-7; D might be TRBD1 or TRBD2, each matching 5 bases. V was cut by 0 bases and J by 7 bases, with 11 bases left in between. There are 13 residues in the CDR3. The germline V gene has CDR1 SGHRS and CDR2 YFSETQ. This CDR3 reads CASSLGGVLEQYF. The CDR3 bases are TGCGCCAGCAGCTTGGGAGGGGTGCTAGAGCAGTACTTC.

This clonotype was counted only a few times. The chain links TRBV29-1 to TRBJ2-3; maybe TRBD2 (5 bases). There are 15 residues in the CDR3. The germline V gene encodes CDR1 SQVTM and CDR2 ANQGSEA. Trimming left V 1 base short and J 2 bases short, with 13 bases between. The CDR3: CSVEGGVGSTDTQYF. For the CDR3, the DNA is TGCAGCGTTGAAGGGGGAGTCGGATCCACAGATACGCAGTATTTT.

The chain links TRBV6-5 to TRBJ1-5; the D gene is possibly TRBD1 (5 bases). The CDR3 runs to 14 residues. Germline CDR1 is MNHEY and CDR2 is SVGAGI. The germline V and J ends were trimmed by 6 bases and 7 bases, with 16 bases remaining between them. The CDR3 DNA reads TGTGCCAGCAGGTCGACAGTAATTGGACAGCCCCAGCATTTT. Translation: CASRSTVIGQPQHF.

This clonotype was counted between two and nine times. The rearrangement links TRBV7-2 to TRBJ2-7; 7 bases agree with TRBD2. CDR3 size: 14 residues. Losses at the gene ends were 8 bases for V and 0 bases for J; bases not matched to a gene: 7. The germline V gene has CDR1 SGHTA and CDR2 FQGNSA. The CDR3 coding sequence is TGTGCCAGCGCACCACTAGCGAACTCCTACGAGCAGTACTTC. This gives the protein CASAPLANSYEQYF.

The chain employs TRBV12-3 or TRBV12-4 and TRBJ2-1; TRBD2 matches at 7 bases. V lost 5 bases, J lost 4 bases, and 8 bases stayed unmatched. The CDR3 contains 15 residues. The CDR3 nucleotides are TGTGCCAGCAGTACCTCGGGAGGCATGTACAATGAGCAGTTCTTC. Protein: CASSTSGGMYNEQFF.

The sample holds a few counts of this clonotype. J is TRBJ2-1 and V is TRBV2, with 7 bases lining up with TRBD2. The V gene's germline CDR1 is SNHLY and CDR2 FYNNEI. There are 13 residues in the CDR3. In DNA form, the CDR3 reads TGTGCTCAAGGCGGGAGCCTCGACAATGAGCAGTTCTTC. It encodes CAQGGSLDNEQFF.

V usage is TRBV5-1 and J usage is TRBJ1-2; D gene unclear. V dropped 0 bases and J dropped 2 bases, with 8 bases sitting between them. CDR1 and CDR2 from the germline V gene are SGHRS and YFSETQ. CDR3 length: 14 amino acids. The CDR3 region is CASSLERANYGYTF. CDR3 nucleotides: TGCGCCAGCAGCTTGGAACGGGCAAACTATGGCTACACCTTC.

V usage is TRBV7-8 and J usage is TRBJ2-1, with 7 bases fitting TRBD1. Trimming cost V 5 bases and J 4 bases; bases outside gene matches: 8. The CDR3 sequence is 15 residues long. Germline-derived CDR1 and CDR2 are SGHVS and FQNEAQ. The CDR3 spells CASSEAGTAYNEQFF. The CDR3 nucleotides are TGTGCCAGCAGCGAAGCCGGGACAGCGTACAATGAGCAGTTCTTC.

V and J are TRBV7-2 and TRBJ1-5; D is undetermined. V shed 1 base and J shed 0 bases, with 7 bases lying between them. Germline-derived CDR1 and CDR2 are SGHTA and FQGNSA. CDR3 length equals 15 residues. The CDR3 DNA sequence: TGTGCCAGCAGCTTAGACCGGATTAGCAATCAGCCCCAGCATTTT. Amino acids: CASSLDRISNQPQHF.

This clonotype was counted only a few times. The chain is built from TRBV7-6 and TRBJ1-1, with D possibly being TRBD1 (6 bases). The V end lost 1 base, the J end lost 5 bases, and 20 bases lay between the germline ends. The CDR3 totals 17 residues. Germline V gene sequence: CDR1 SGHVS, CDR2 FNYEAQ. CDR3 nucleotide sequence: TGTGCCAGCAGCTTAGTTTTCCAGGGGCTGGGAGAAACTGAAGCTTTCTTT. Protein product: CASSLVFQGLGETEAFF.

This clonotype was counted a few times. This chain joins TRBV5-1 and TRBJ1-1; no firm D call. Germline loops: CDR1 SGHRS, CDR2 YFSETQ. CDR3 length: 13 residues. V was cut by 1 base and J by 1 base, with 5 bases left in between. CDR3 in DNA: TGCGCCAGCAGCTTGATGGGGAACACTGAAGCTTTCTTT. It encodes CASSLMGNTEAFF.

Only a few counts were recorded for this clonotype. The chain couples TRBV27 to TRBJ1-4, with unresolved D. Trimming took off 6 bases at V and 0 bases at J, with 11 bases between the two ends. Germline CDR1 reads MNHEY; CDR2 reads SMNVEV (reference sequence). CDR3 size: 15 residues. The CDR3 region has the DNA TGTGCCAGCAGGACCGACGGGGCAACTAATGAAAAACTGTTTTTT. It yields the protein CASRTDGATNEKLFF.

A few counts support this clonotype. The chain has TRBV7-3 and TRBJ1-1; D is unresolved. This CDR3 region has 13 residues. V lost 3 bases to trimming and J lost 4 bases, with 9 bases between them. Per the germline V gene, CDR1 is SGHTA and CDR2 is FQGTGA. CDR3 sequence: CASSFGESTEAFF. Here the CDR3 DNA reads TGTGCCAGCAGCTTCGGGGAGAGCACTGAAGCTTTCTTT. The whole variable domain, remainder taken from reference TRBV7-3 and TRBJ1-1, is GAGVSQTPSNKVTEKGKYVELRCDPISGHTALYWYRQSLGQGPEFLIYFQGTGAADDSGLPNDRFFAVRPEGSVSTLKIQRTERGDSAVYLCASSFGESTEAFFGQGTRLTVV.

This clonotype was picked up one time. The V gene is TRBV28, the J gene TRBJ1-4; 10 bases align to TRBD1. J gave up 7 bases and V 4 bases, and 6 bases lay outside the gene matches. This CDR3 region has 15 residues. In germline, CDR1 is MDHEN, CDR2 SYDVKM. CDR3 nucleotide sequence: TGTGCCAGCAGTTCCAGCCGGGACAGGGGTGAAAAACTGTTTTTT. Its protein product is CASSSSRDRGEKLFF.

V is TRBV5-1 and J is TRBJ1-1; the D gene is possibly TRBD1 (6 bases). Germline V gene data show CDR1 as SGHRS and CDR2 as YFSETQ. With 2 bases removed from V and 2 bases from J, the gap between germline ends came to 10 bases. The CDR3 sequence is 14 residues long. The CDR3 sequence is CASSFHRVNTEAFF. The DNA for the CDR3 is TGCGCCAGCAGCTTCCACAGGGTTAACACTGAAGCTTTCTTT.

Only a few counts were recorded for this clonotype. V is TRBV5-1 and J is TRBJ2-1, with 8 bases matching TRBD2. CDR3 length: 14 residues. Trimming at V came to 4 bases and at J to 5 bases, leaving 5 bases not matched to a gene. The germline V gene encodes CDR1 SGHRS and CDR2 YFSETQ. The CDR3 region is CASSRTSRDNEQFF. DNA for the CDR3: TGCGCCAGCAGCAGGACTAGCCGAGACAATGAGCAGTTCTTC.

The gene calls are TRBV5-1 and TRBJ2-3; no clear D gene. Germline-derived CDR1 and CDR2 are SGHRS and YFSETQ. V shed 5 bases and J shed 1 base, with 17 bases lying between them. CDR3 size: 16 residues. CDR3 sequence reads: CASSFLPHGGTDTQYF. The CDR3 bases are TGCGCCAGCAGTTTTCTCCCCCATGGGGGCACAGATACGCAGTATTTT.

The genes are TRBV19 and TRBJ2-3, with TRBD2 identical over 10 bases. The germline V gene encodes CDR1 LNHDA and CDR2 SQIVND (reference sequence). There are 15 residues in the CDR3. J was trimmed by 0 bases and V by 7 bases; bases with no gene match: 4. CDR3 coding DNA: TGTGCCAGTACCCTACTAGCGGGGAGCACAGATACGCAGTATTTT. Its translation: CASTLLAGSTDTQYF. The full variable domain, rest sourced from reference TRBV19 and TRBJ2-3, is DGGITQSPKYLFRKEGQNVTLSCEQNLNHDAMYWYRQDPGQGLRLIYYSQIVNDFQKGDIAEGYSVSREKKESFPLTVTSAQKNPTAFYLCASTLLAGSTDTQYFGPGTRLTVL.

The V and J genes are TRBV6-1 and TRBJ2-1; weak D call: TRBD2 (5 bases). V was clipped by 0 bases and J by 8 bases, with 8 bases between them. The CDR3 sequence is 13 residues long. Per the germline V gene, CDR1 is MNHNS and CDR2 is SASEGT. Here the CDR3 reads CASSEAGVDEQFF. CDR3 sequence (DNA): TGTGCCAGCAGTGAAGCCGGGGTCGATGAGCAGTTCTTC.

This clonotype has only a few counts. J is TRBJ2-1 and V is TRBV29-1, with 8 bases aligning to TRBD2. This CDR3 region has 15 residues. J gave up 5 bases and V 0 bases, and 6 bases lay outside the gene matches. Per the germline V gene, CDR1 is SQVTM and CDR2 is ANQGSEA. CDR3 sequence reads: CSVEDRGGGDNEQFF. The CDR3 DNA sequence: TGCAGCGTTGAAGATCGGGGGGGAGGGGACAATGAGCAGTTCTTC.

At least ten counts were recorded for this clonotype. This sequence joins TRBV29-1 and TRBJ2-2, with D possibly TRBD1 on 7 matching bases. CDR3 length equals 13 residues. Germline V CDR1 and CDR2: SQVTM, ANQGSEA. V was cut by 4 bases and J by 7 bases, with 13 bases left in between. The chain's CDR3 is CSVGQGGGGELFF. The CDR3 DNA follows: TGCAGCGTTGGACAGGGAGGTGGCGGGGAGCTGTTTTTT.

This clonotype was seen more than once but under ten times. The chain has TRBV2 and TRBJ1-1; 7 bases agree with TRBD1. After removal of 6 bases from V and 1 base from J, the junction contained 8 bases not matched to a gene. From germline, CDR1 is SNHLY and CDR2 FYNNEI. CDR3 length: 15 amino acids. The CDR3 loop is CASSGEGTANTEAFF. The CDR3 bases are TGTGCCAGCAGCGGAGAAGGGACAGCGAACACTGAAGCTTTCTTT. Using reference TRBV2 and TRBJ1-1 for the parts outside the CDR3, the full variable domain is EPEVTQTPSHQVTQMGQEVILRCVPISNHLYFYWYRQILGQKVEFLVSFYNNEISEKSEIFDDQFSVERPDGSNFTLKIRSTKLEDSAMYFCASSGEGTANTEAFFGQGTRLTVV.

This clonotype has just a few counts. This chain uses TRBV5-1 with TRBJ2-1, with D perhaps TRBD1 (5 bases). The germline V gene has CDR1 SGHRS and CDR2 YFSETQ. Deletions cut 0 bases from V and 5 bases from J, with 6 bases between. The CDR3 extends over 13 amino acids. The DNA for the CDR3 is TGCGCCAGCAGCTTGGCACAGGACAATGAGCAGTTCTTC. Its translation: CASSLAQDNEQFF.

This clonotype was detected a few times. As DNA, the CDR3 is TGTGCCAGCAGCCTAGGGAGGATGCTCTACCAAGAGACCCAGTACTTC. Its translation is CASSLGRMLYQETQYF. The V call is TRBV11-3, the J call TRBJ2-5; maybe TRBD2 (6 bases). This CDR3 region has 16 residues. Germline CDR1 and CDR2: SGHNT and YENEEA. V was cut by 5 bases and J by 0 bases, with 16 bases left in between.